This T cell receptor beta chain comes out of a study of regulatory T cells in long-lasting Graves disease. Time point meaning: newly diagnosed GD, antithyroid drugs for less than 3 months. With RNA extracted from PBMCs as input, the TCR library was made. Assembly of TCR beta libraries relied on iRepertoire HTBI primers together with Arm-PCR of CDR3 regions. TCRdb used MiXCR to reprocess the multiplex PCR reads, holding one entry per CDR3 protein. The sample contains a few hundred thousand distinct CDR3 sequences, less than 15% of which appear only once. CDR1 SGHRS and CDR2 YFSETQ come from the germline V gene. V was shortened by 4 bases and J by 2 bases, with 14 bases between the two germline ends. The CDR3 length is 15 residues. The sample also formed part of further work on T cells in Graves' hyperthyroidism and ophthalmopathy.

V and J are TRBV5-1 and TRBJ2-3; the D gene is possibly TRBD2 (6 bases). This TCR was sampled from a woman between 45 and 65 years old with Graves disease. Sequences were derived from peripheral blood mononuclear cells (PBMCs), sampled at new diagnosis, from a patient treated with antithyroid drugs. The CDR3 sequence is CASSEDRGNTDTQYF. CDR3 nucleotide sequence: TGCGCCAGCAGCGAGGACCGGGGGAACACAGATACGCAGTATTTT.